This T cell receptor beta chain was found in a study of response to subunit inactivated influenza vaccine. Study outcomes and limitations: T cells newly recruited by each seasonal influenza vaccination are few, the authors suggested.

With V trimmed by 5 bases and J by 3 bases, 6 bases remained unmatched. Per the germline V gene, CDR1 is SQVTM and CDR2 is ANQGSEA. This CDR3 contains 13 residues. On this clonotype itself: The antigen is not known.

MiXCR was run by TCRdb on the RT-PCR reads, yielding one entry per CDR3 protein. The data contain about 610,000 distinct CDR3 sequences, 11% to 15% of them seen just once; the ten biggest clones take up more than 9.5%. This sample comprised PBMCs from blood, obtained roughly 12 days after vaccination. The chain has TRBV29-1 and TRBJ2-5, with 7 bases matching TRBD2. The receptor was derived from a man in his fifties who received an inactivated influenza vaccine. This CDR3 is CSVRMSGEETQYF. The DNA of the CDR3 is TGCAGCGTTAGGATGAGCGGGGAAGAGACCCAGTACTTC.